Shown below are 2 T cell receptor beta chains from a single sample sequenced in a study of shared clonotypes between healthy human individuals. TCRdb keeps only in-frame clones here, not all; method: immunoSEQ multiplex PCR. The table has about 2.2 million clones, 90% to 95% seen once. Naive CD8 cells lacked CD45RO, underwent positive selection for CCR7 and left out terminally differentiated effector memory CD45RA+ cells. The sequenced material came from naive CD8+ T cells from PBMCs. Receptor source: a man younger than 35 in good health. Some clones in this sample may be carry-over from other donors' samples.

The chain carries TRBV7-9 and TRBJ1-2, with unresolved D. This CDR3 is 13 amino acids long. Trimming pared 5 bases from V and 8 bases from J, leaving 15 bases between. Per the germline V gene, CDR1 is SEHNR and CDR2 is FQNEAQ (reference sequence). The CDR3 DNA sequence: TGTGCCAGCAGCCAAAAGAAGACCGACGGCTACACCTTC. Residues: CASSQKKTDGYTF.

Remarks on this clone: Additional DNA sequences in this sample encode the identical CDR3. The J gene is TRBJ1-2, the V gene TRBV6-1; D not resolved. With 1 base removed from V and 5 bases from J, the gap between germline ends came to 2 bases. The length of the CDR3 is 11 residues. From germline, CDR1 is MNHNS and CDR2 SASEGT. CDR3 amino acids: CASSEGYGYTF. The DNA for the CDR3 is TGTGCCAGCAGTGAAGGTTATGGCTACACCTTC.